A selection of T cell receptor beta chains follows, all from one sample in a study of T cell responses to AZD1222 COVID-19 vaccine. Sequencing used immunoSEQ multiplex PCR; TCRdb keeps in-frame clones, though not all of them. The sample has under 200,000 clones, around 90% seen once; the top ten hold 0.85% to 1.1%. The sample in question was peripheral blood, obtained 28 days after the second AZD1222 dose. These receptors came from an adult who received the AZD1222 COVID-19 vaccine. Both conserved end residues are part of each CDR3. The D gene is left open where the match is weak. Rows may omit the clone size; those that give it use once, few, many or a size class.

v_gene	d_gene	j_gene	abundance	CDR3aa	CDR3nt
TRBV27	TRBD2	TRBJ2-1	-	CASSIAGDGYNEQFF	TGTGCCAGCAGCATAGCGGGGGACGGCTACAATGAGCAGTTCTTC
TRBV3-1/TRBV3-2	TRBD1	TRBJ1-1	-	CASSLGQVEAFF	TGTGCCAGCAGCCTTGGACAGGTTGAAGCTTTCTTT
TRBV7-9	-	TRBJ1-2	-	CASSTLQGHYGYTF	TGTGCCAGCAGCACCCTTCAGGGCCACTATGGCTACACCTTC
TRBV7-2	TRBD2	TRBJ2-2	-	CASSPRLSGGGGELFF	TGTGCCAGCAGCCCCCGACTTAGCGGGGGTGGAGGGGAGCTGTTTTTT
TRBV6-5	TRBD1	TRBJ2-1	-	CASAKGQTYNEQFF	TGTGCCAGCGCCAAGGGACAGACCTACAATGAGCAGTTCTTC
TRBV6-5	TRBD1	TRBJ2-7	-	CASSPDRDRAYEQYF	TGTGCCAGCAGTCCCGATCGGGACAGGGCCTACGAGCAGTACTTC
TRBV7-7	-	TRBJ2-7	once	CASSRFRLSETYEQYF	TGTGCCAGCAGCCGATTCCGCCTGTCTGAAACCTACGAGCAGTACTTC
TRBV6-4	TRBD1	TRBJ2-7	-	CASSEAGTVSHEQYF	TGTGCCAGCAGTGAAGCCGGGACAGTGAGCCACGAGCAGTACTTC
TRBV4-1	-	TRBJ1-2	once	CASSQARTNYGYTF	TGCGCCAGCAGCCAAGCGAGGACGAACTATGGCTACACCTTC
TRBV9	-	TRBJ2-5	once	CASSVDASGRETQYF	TGTGCCAGCAGCGTAGATGCGTCGGGGCGAGAGACCCAGTACTTC
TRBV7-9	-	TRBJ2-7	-	CASSQRQFYEQYF	TGTGCCAGCAGCCAGAGACAATTCTACGAGCAGTACTTC
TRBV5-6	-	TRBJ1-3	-	CASSLTGISGNTIYF	TGTGCCAGCAGCTTAACAGGGATCTCTGGAAACACCATATATTTT
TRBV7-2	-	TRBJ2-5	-	CASSLAGMETQYF	TGTGCCAGCAGCTTGGCGGGGATGGAGACCCAGTACTTC
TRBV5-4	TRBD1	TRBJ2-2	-	CASSSLDRGLTGELFF	TGTGCCAGCAGCTCCCTGGACAGGGGGCTCACCGGGGAGCTGTTTTTT
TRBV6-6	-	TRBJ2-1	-	CASSYPIRVGFF	TGTGCCAGCAGTTACCCGATCCGGGTCGGGTTCTTC
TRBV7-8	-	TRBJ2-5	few	CASSLTGSRETQYF	TGTGCCAGCAGCTTGACCGGCTCACGGGAGACCCAGTACTTC
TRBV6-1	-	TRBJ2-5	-	CASSDGPLARGGVDQETQYF	TGTGCCAGCAGTGACGGACCCCTTGCGAGGGGGGGCGTGGACCAAGAGACCCAGTACTTC
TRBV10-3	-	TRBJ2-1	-	CAISDPYGGAYNEQFF	TGTGCCATCAGTGATCCTTACGGGGGCGCATACAATGAGCAGTTCTTC
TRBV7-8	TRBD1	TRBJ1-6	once	CASSLGTGVGSPLHF	TGTGCCAGCAGCTTAGGAACAGGGGTGGGTTCACCCCTCCACTTT
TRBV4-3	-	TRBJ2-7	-	CASSLRGSEQYF	TGCGCCAGCAGCCTCCGGGGGAGCGAGCAGTACTTC
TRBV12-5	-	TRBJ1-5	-	CASGLGSNQPQHF	TGTGCTAGTGGTTTGGGGTCCAATCAGCCCCAGCATTTT
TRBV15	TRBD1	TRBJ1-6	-	CATSRETGGNSPLHF	TGTGCCACCAGCAGAGAAACAGGGGGGAATTCACCCCTCCACTTT
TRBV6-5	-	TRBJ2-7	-	CASRGLANEQYF	TGTGCCAGCAGGGGGCTAGCTAACGAGCAGTACTTC
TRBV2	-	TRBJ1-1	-	CASNPPLSGTEAFF	TGTGCCAGCAACCCTCCCTTGTCTGGGACTGAAGCTTTCTTT
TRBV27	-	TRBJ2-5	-	CASSPNIGQETQYF	TGTGCCAGCAGTCCGAACATTGGACAAGAGACCCAGTACTTC
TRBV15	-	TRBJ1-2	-	CATSRDPAYLNYGYTF	TGTGCCACCAGCAGAGATCCGGCCTATCTTAACTATGGCTACACCTTC
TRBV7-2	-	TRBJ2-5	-	CASSLGGSYQETQYF	TGTGCCAGCAGCTTAGGGGGGTCTTACCAAGAGACCCAGTACTTC
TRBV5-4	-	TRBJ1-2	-	CASSLTSTVRGIYAYTF	TGTGCCAGCAGCTTGACGTCAACAGTACGAGGAATATATGCCTACACCTTC
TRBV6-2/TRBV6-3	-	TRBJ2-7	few	CASSYTPGAYEQYF	TGTGCCAGCAGCTATACTCCCGGGGCCTACGAGCAGTACTTC
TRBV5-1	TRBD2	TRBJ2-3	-	CASSPAGGTTDTQYF	TGCGCCAGCAGCCCGGCGGGGGGGACAACAGATACGCAGTATTTT
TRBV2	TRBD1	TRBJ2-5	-	CASNRQGGETQYF	TGTGCCAGCAACCGACAGGGCGGGGAGACCCAGTACTTC
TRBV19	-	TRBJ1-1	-	CASSTREGVWGNTEAFF	TGTGCCAGTAGTACGAGGGAGGGGGTTTGGGGAAACACTGAAGCTTTCTTT
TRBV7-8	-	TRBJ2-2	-	CASSFGQNTGELFF	TGTGCCAGCAGCTTTGGGCAGAACACCGGGGAGCTGTTTTTT
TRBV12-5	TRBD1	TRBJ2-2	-	CASGRGQGEAGELFF	TGTGCTAGTGGTCGGGGACAGGGGGAAGCCGGGGAGCTGTTTTTT
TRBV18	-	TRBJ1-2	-	CASSANYGYTF	TGTGCCAGCTCAGCGAACTATGGCTACACCTTC
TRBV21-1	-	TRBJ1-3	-	CASSKALFGQGATGNTIYF	-